Below are 30 T cell receptor beta chains sequenced from a single sample in a study of cytomegalovirus exposure and HLA in healthy donors. TCRdb's copy holds only in-frame clones and misses some; the assay was immunoSEQ multiplex PCR. Here the sample spans some 210,000 clones, approximately 82% being singletons. The sequenced sample consisted of PBMCs. The receptors originated from a young woman in good health and CMV-seronegative.

This clone was seen many times. The chain recombines TRBV27 with TRBJ1-5; 7 bases align to TRBD1. This CDR3 region has 16 residues. V shed 7 bases and J 4 bases; nucleotides not matched to a gene: 13. Germline lookup yields CDR1 MNHEY and CDR2 SMNVEV (reference sequence). CDR3: CASNRGGANPNQPQHF. The DNA of the CDR3 is TGTGCCAGCAATCGAGGGGGCGCGAACCCTAATCAGCCCCAGCATTTT.

The V gene is TRBV10-3, the J gene TRBJ1-1, with D perhaps matching TRBD1 (5 bases). CDR3 length: 15 amino acids. Germline CDR1 reads ENHRY; CDR2 reads SYGVKD. V lost 2 bases and J lost 4, with 14 bases in between. Written as DNA, the CDR3 is TGTGCCATCAGTGAGCCCTCGGGGGGGACCACTGAAGCTTTCTTT. Translation: CAISEPSGGTTEAFF.

The chain employs TRBV27 and TRBJ2-5; 8 bases line up with TRBD2. Losses at the gene ends were 5 bases for V and 4 bases for J; bases not matched to a gene: 6. This CDR3 is 14 amino acids long. The germline CDR1 and CDR2 sequences are MNHEY and SMNVEV (reference sequence). The CDR3 protein is CASSRGLAGETQYF. The DNA of the CDR3 is TGTGCCAGCAGTCGCGGACTAGCTGGAGAGACCCAGTACTTC.

The chain combines TRBV27 with TRBJ1-1; TRBD1 might be the D (6 bases). CDR1 MNHEY and CDR2 SMNVEV come from the germline V gene (reference sequence). Trimming took 1 base from V and 0 from J, leaving 12 bases between them. The CDR3 covers 16 residues. DNA for the CDR3: TGTGCCAGCAGTTTATATGAACGGGGGCTGAACACTGAAGCTTTCTTT. Amino acids: CASSLYERGLNTEAFF.

In its sample, this clone was seen a few times. This rearrangement joins TRBV5-4 to TRBJ2-3; D possibly uses TRBD1 or TRBD2 (5 bases each). Trimming stripped 0 bases from V and 1 base from J, with 9 bases between. Germline-derived CDR1 and CDR2 are SGHNT and YYREEE (reference sequence). The CDR3 is 15 amino acids. CDR3 nucleotides: TGTGCCAGCAGCTTGGGAGGGGCGGGCACAGATACGCAGTATTTT. This encodes CASSLGGAGTDTQYF.

This clone came up a few times. CDR3 in amino acids: CAWSYKDRANSPLHF. The CDR3 region has the DNA TGTGCCTGGAGTTATAAGGACAGGGCTAATTCACCCCTCCACTTT. The chain recombines TRBV30 with TRBJ1-6; TRBD1 matches at 8 bases. The V segment lost 2 bases and the J segment 6 bases; nucleotides outside the gene matches: 6. CDR3 length: 15 residues. Germline V gene data show CDR1 as GTSNPN and CDR2 as SVGIG (reference sequence).

The rearrangement joins TRBV30 to TRBJ1-2; D is unresolved. The length of the CDR3 is 16 residues. The V and J ends lost 0 bases and 2 bases respectively, with 16 bases between them. CDR1 is GTSNPN and CDR2 is SVGIG in the germline V gene (reference sequence). The CDR3 sequence: CAWSVGQERLNYGYTF. CDR3 DNA: TGTGCCTGGAGTGTAGGGCAGGAACGACTGAACTATGGCTACACCTTC.

This chain joins TRBV4-2 and TRBJ2-2; 8 bases are shared with TRBD2. Trimming removed 0 bases from V and 0 bases from J; junction bases left unmatched: 12. Germline loops: CDR1 LGHNA, CDR2 YNFKEQ. CDR3 size: 20 residues. CDR3 loop: CASSQERSGAGAANTGELFF. The CDR3 DNA reads TGTGCCAGCAGCCAAGAGAGGTCCGGAGCGGGGGCCGCGAACACCGGGGAGCTGTTTTTT.

The rearrangement joins TRBV5-1 to TRBJ1-1, with D possibly TRBD1 on 5 matching bases. Germline-derived CDR1 and CDR2 are SGHRS and YFSETQ. Trimming left V 4 bases short and J 5 bases short, with 18 bases between. The CDR3 totals 15 residues. CDR3 amino acids: CASSQLSGRETEAFF. CDR3 DNA sequence: TGCGCCAGCAGCCAGCTATCAGGGCGGGAGACTGAAGCTTTCTTT.

The gene calls are TRBV7-9 and TRBJ1-4, with D perhaps matching TRBD1 (6 bases). Germline V gene data show CDR1 as SEHNR and CDR2 as FQNEAQ (reference sequence). V gave up 1 base and J gave up 6 bases, with 9 bases separating them. CDR3 length equals 14 residues. CDR3 in DNA: TGTGCCAGCAGCTTAGAACAGGGTTATGAAAAACTGTTTTTT. Protein: CASSLEQGYEKLFF.

Only a few counts were recorded for this clone. The chain uses TRBV10-1 and TRBJ2-1, with TRBD1 matching over 7 bases. The CDR3 covers 15 residues. CDR1 and CDR2 from the germline V gene are WNHNN and SYGVQD (reference sequence). The ends lost 6 bases at V and 2 bases at J; junction bases unmatched: 7. CDR3 DNA: TGCGCCAGCAGCTCCCTCACAGGGGCCTACAATGAGCAGTTCTTC. It specifies CASSSLTGAYNEQFF.

CDR3 sequence (DNA): TGTGCCAGCACCAAAAAGGGTTTCACAGATACGCAGTATTTT. Its translation: CASTKKGFTDTQYF. The rearrangement uses TRBV2 and TRBJ2-3; D unresolved. This CDR3 is 14 amino acids long. Between the trimmed V and J ends, which lost 7 bases and 2 bases, there was a span of 13 bases. Per germline, CDR1 SNHLY and CDR2 FYNNEI.

The V call is TRBV29-1, the J call TRBJ1-1, with D maybe TRBD1 (5 bases). Trimming pared 4 bases from V and 0 bases from J, leaving 15 bases between. Per the germline V gene, CDR1 is SQVTM and CDR2 is ANQGSEA. This CDR3 spans 15 amino acids. Here the CDR3 DNA reads TGCAGCGTTGTATTACAGGACGTAATGAACACTGAAGCTTTCTTT. Translating gives CSVVLQDVMNTEAFF. The variable domain in full, completed from reference TRBV29-1 and TRBJ1-1, reads SAVISQKPSRDICQRGTSLTIQCQVDSQVTMMFWYRQQPGQSLTLIATANQGSEATYESGFVIDKFPISRPNLTFSTLTVSNMSPEDSSIYLCSVVLQDVMNTEAFFGQGTRLTVV.

The chain uses TRBV30 and TRBJ2-7, with TRBD2 matching over 8 bases. V gave up 2 bases and J gave up 4 bases; unmatched junction bases: 4. CDR1 is GTSNPN and CDR2 is SVGIG in the germline V gene (reference sequence). This CDR3 is 13 amino acids long. CDR3 coding DNA: TGTGCCTGGAGTTCGGGCGGGAGGTACGAGCAGTACTTC. Protein sequence: CAWSSGGRYEQYF.

The chain is built from TRBV28 and TRBJ2-7; D uncertain. Trimming left V 1 base short and J 8 bases short, with 15 bases between. The CDR3 sequence is 14 residues long. Germline loops: CDR1 MDHEN, CDR2 SYDVKM. The CDR3 coding sequence is TGTGCCAGCAGTTTATCGGGCCCCATGATCAAGCAGTACTTC. Amino acids: CASSLSGPMIKQYF. Drawing the rest from reference TRBV28 and TRBJ2-7, the complete variable domain is DVKVTQSSRYLVKRTGEKVFLECVQDMDHENMFWYRQDPGLGLRLIYFSYDVKMKEKGDIPEGYSVSREKKERFSLILESASTNQTSMYLCASSLSGPMIKQYFGPGTRLTVT.

J is TRBJ2-1 and V is TRBV21-1; the table's D call of TRBD2 was not tested on the DNA. TRBV21-1 is tagged as a pseudogene. This CDR3 has 18 residues. Here the CDR3 reads CASSKGLVLVWAYNEQFF. The DNA for the CDR3 is TGTGCCAGCAGCAAAGGACTAGTATTGGTTTGGGCCTACAATGAGCAGTTCTTC.

The chain is built from TRBV14 and TRBJ2-5; 14 nucleotides match TRBD2. The CDR3 sequence is 20 residues long. From germline, CDR1 is SGHDN and CDR2 FVKESK. V shed 0 bases and J 4 bases; nucleotides not matched to a gene: 13. CDR3 bases: TGTGCCAGCAGCCAAGATCATTTGGGACTAGCGGGAGACGCGGGAGAGACCCAGTACTTC. Protein product: CASSQDHLGLAGDAGETQYF.

The chain couples TRBV2 to TRBJ1-6; TRBD1 might be the D (5 bases). V lost 6 bases and J lost 6, with 9 bases in between. The CDR3 has 13 amino acids. Germline V gene sequence: CDR1 SNHLY, CDR2 FYNNEI. CDR3 sequence reads: CASRRDPNSPLHF. The CDR3 DNA reads as TGTGCCAGCAGACGGGACCCTAATTCACCCCTCCACTTT.

V and J are TRBV10-3 and TRBJ2-5; 7 nucleotides agree with TRBD1. Germline V lookup: CDR1 ENHRY, CDR2 SYGVKD. The CDR3 totals 13 residues. The V and J ends lost 8 bases and 1 base, in that order; junction bases with no gene match: 4. CDR3: CAIGRDSQETQYF. The CDR3 nucleotides are TGTGCCATCGGCCGGGACAGCCAAGAGACCCAGTACTTC.

The chain joins TRBV30 to TRBJ1-1; D unresolved. This CDR3 region has 13 residues. The ends were cut back, 5 bases at V and 2 bases at J, with 12 bases in the middle. Germline V gene data show CDR1 as GTSNPN and CDR2 as SVGIG (reference sequence). CDR3 sequence (DNA): TGTGCCTGGTCCTCCACACCTAACACTGAAGCTTTCTTT. It yields the protein CAWSSTPNTEAFF.

This sequence joins TRBV19 and TRBJ2-7; 8 bases fit TRBD1. CDR3 size: 15 residues. Germline V gene data show CDR1 as LNHDA and CDR2 as SQIVND (reference sequence). J was trimmed by 3 bases and V by 2 bases; bases with no gene match: 6. CDR3 in amino acids: CASSISRQGSYEQYF. CDR3 DNA sequence: TGTGCCAGTAGTATATCCAGACAGGGGAGCTACGAGCAGTACTTC.

This chain connects TRBV28 to TRBJ1-5; perhaps TRBD1 as D (5 bases). Looked up from germline, CDR1 is MDHEN and CDR2 is SYDVKM. V lost 2 bases to trimming and J lost 2 bases, with 10 bases between them. The CDR3 has 15 residues. The CDR3, as DNA: TGTGCCAGCAGTTTACGGGGGACGGGCAATCAGCCCCAGCATTTT. Residues: CASSLRGTGNQPQHF.

The rearrangement links TRBV11-2 to TRBJ1-3; D unclear. This CDR3 region has 16 residues. Looked up from germline, CDR1 is SGHAT and CDR2 is FQNNGV. Trimming shortened V by 5 bases and J by 0 bases, and 14 bases separated the two germline ends. The CDR3: CASSRAGQSSGNTIYF. The CDR3, as DNA: TGTGCCAGCAGCCGAGCTGGGCAGAGCTCTGGAAACACCATATATTTT.

The chain employs TRBV20-1 and TRBJ2-3; 11 bases agree with TRBD2. The CDR3 consists of 11 residues. The V gene's germline CDR1 is DFQATT and CDR2 SNEGSKA (reference sequence). V shed 6 bases, J shed 8 bases, and the junction held 1 base outside the gene matches. CDR3 in amino acids: CSAGTSGTQYF. The CDR3 bases are TGCAGTGCGGGGACTAGCGGTACGCAGTATTTT.

The chain carries TRBV7-3 and TRBJ2-1, with 8 bases lining up with TRBD2. V dropped 3 bases and J dropped 5; count of bases not matched to a gene: 12. Germline values: CDR1 SGHTA, CDR2 FQGTGA. CDR3 length equals 17 residues. CDR3 residues: CASSFQSAGTRNNEQFF. CDR3 nucleotides: TGTGCCAGCAGCTTCCAATCGGCCGGGACTAGGAACAATGAGCAGTTCTTC. The full variable domain, rest sourced from reference TRBV7-3 and TRBJ2-1, is GAGVSQTPSNKVTEKGKYVELRCDPISGHTALYWYRQSLGQGPEFLIYFQGTGAADDSGLPNDRFFAVRPEGSVSTLKIQRTERGDSAVYLCASSFQSAGTRNNEQFFGPGTRLTVL.

CDR3 DNA: TGTGCCAGCAGCGGACAACAGTTGGGTAATGAAAAACTGTTTTTT. Translated: CASSGQQLGNEKLFF. J is TRBJ1-4 and V is TRBV7-6; a possible D gene is TRBD1 (5 bases). The germline gives CDR1 SGHVS, CDR2 FNYEAQ. CDR3 length equals 15 residues. The V gene lost 5 bases and the J gene lost 4 bases, with 14 bases spanning the gap.

The rearrangement links TRBV9 to TRBJ2-2, with 15 nucleotides matching TRBD2. This CDR3 contains 18 residues. Germline V gene sequence: CDR1 SGDLS, CDR2 YYNGEE. V lost 4 bases, J lost 1 base, and 5 bases stayed unmatched. Written as DNA, the CDR3 is TGTGCCAGCAGCCCTCGGACTAGCGGGAGGGAGAACACCGGGGAGCTGTTTTTT. The encoded protein is CASSPRTSGRENTGELFF. The variable domain in full, with the rest retrieved from reference TRBV9 and TRBJ2-2, is DSGVTQTPKHLITATGQRVTLRCSPRSGDLSVYWYQQSLDQGLQFLIQYYNGEERAKGNILERFSAQQFPDLHSELNLSSLELGDSALYFCASSPRTSGRENTGELFFGEGSRLTVL.

This clone was seen just once. The chain employs TRBV19 and TRBJ2-3; the match to TRBD1 covers 7 bases. Germline V gene lookup returns CDR1 LNHDA and CDR2 SQIVND (reference sequence). V lost 5 bases and J lost 1; bases outside the gene matches: 6. This CDR3 comprises 15 residues. Here the CDR3 DNA reads TGTGCCAGTAGTTTGGACAGGTCTCGCACAGATACGCAGTATTTT. This translates into CASSLDRSRTDTQYF.

This chain uses TRBV12-5 with TRBJ1-4; D remains ambiguous. The V gene lost 6 bases and the J gene lost 3 bases, with 14 bases spanning the gap. The CDR3 contains 15 residues. The germline V gene has CDR1 LGHNT and CDR2 FRNRAP. CDR3 nucleotide sequence: TGTGCTAGTGGGGAGGGAGTATCGGCTAATGAAAAACTGTTTTTT. Protein: CASGEGVSANEKLFF.

The J gene is TRBJ1-2, the V gene TRBV15; no reliable D call. Germline CDR1 LNHNV, CDR2 YYDKDF (reference sequence). The CDR3 is 14 amino acids. V dropped 5 bases and J dropped 13 bases, with 23 bases sitting between them. The chain's CDR3 is CATSWNPSGQDRTF. The CDR3 DNA reads as TGTGCCACCAGCTGGAACCCATCCGGGCAGGACCGCACCTTC.